This record covers a single TCR beta chain. This specimen belongs to a study of T-cell reconstitution after alpha-beta-depleted transplantation in children. Unique molecular identifiers were incorporated into the prepared TCRbeta library. Each CDR3 protein is one row after TCRdb ran MiXCR on the PCR reads. The sample lists some 590,000 distinct CDR3 sequences; over 9.5% were seen once. V lost 4 bases to trimming and J lost 2 bases, with 10 bases between them. There are 14 residues in the CDR3. The J gene is TRBJ2-3, the V gene TRBV12-3 or TRBV12-4, with D uncertain. The sample in question was PBMCs from the stem cell graft donor, obtained from the stem cell graft. The origin of this receptor is a human donor who donated a stem cell graft to a child with acute myeloid leukemia. The CDR3 sequence: CASSSLTPTDTQYF. The CDR3 coding sequence is TGTGCCAGCAGTTCCCTCACTCCCACAGATACGCAGTATTTT.